This T cell receptor (beta chain) was identified during a study of blood T cell repertoires in COVID-19 (dated by TCRdb to 2020 to 2021). For the study in its entirety: Collaborator samples came from the United States, Italy and Spain and covered acute and convalescent phases of COVID-19. Nearly every sample came with metadata listing a de-identified subject ID, COVID-19 status, age in years and sex. The dataset comprised deeply sampled blood TCRbeta repertoires from subjects exposed to, actively infected with, or recovered from COVID-19. The repertoires were made available in a free public database intended to serve as a resource for research on the immune response to SARS-CoV-2. HLA class I and class II types, where available, came from metadata supplied by the sample provider rather than from assay-based typing. Samples were obtained from the ongoing ImmuneRACE study (first 160 participants) and from approximately 1,200 subjects provided by 6 global collaborators. The prospective study material was composed of cDNA or gDNA derived from T cells, B-cell-depleted T cells, or PBMCs.

The immunoSEQ Assay, a bias-controlled multiplex PCR, was used to amplify TCRbeta CDR3 regions from genomic DNA. Regarding the original processing steps: Within the assay, amplification of reference gene primers was used to estimate how many nucleated cells each sample contained. To quantify the absolute abundance of each unique TCRbeta CDR3 rearrangement, sequence reads were collapsed and filtered. For each sample, productive Simpson clonality was calculated as the square root of Simpson's diversity index over productive rearrangements. TCRdb limited this immuneACCESS table to in-frame rearrangements with V and J called. A share of clones is missing; checked studies link under half to unresolved V genes, and the rest is unexplained. That table gives V, J and clone size, and the DNA gave D and trimming. The sample table shows 250,000 to 300,000 clones, and around 86% are seen once. The top ten constitute approximately 5.1% of the sample.

One collaborating source in Seattle enrolled patients while the patients were actively infected and followed the patients over time throughout the course of disease. Whole blood was collected in K2EDTA tubes by collaborating institutions according to the institutions' own protocols. For TCRbeta analysis, collaborators shipped samples in one of three forms: frozen whole blood, isolated PBMCs, or DNA extracted from either of those sample types. Trimmed from V: 4 bases; trimmed from J: 6 bases; junction bases lacking a gene match: 3. The germline V gene (reference sequence) specifies LGHDT as CDR1 and YNNKEL as CDR2. Its CDR3 holds 13 amino acids, cysteine through phenylalanine. CDR3 DNA only is kept here, 39 bases in frame from base 1. Beyond this particular receptor, the publication reports: The amount of clinical and demographic metadata varied by source and participant and was provided uncurated.

Concerning this clone itself: What this receptor recognizes is not known. No much larger clone exists at a distance of one base, and base qualities are not known.

The material sequenced was peripheral blood. The source of this sequence is a woman between 55 and 75 years old with COVID-19, enrolled during active disease. The chain uses TRBV3-1 (or the pseudogene TRBV3-2) and TRBJ2-7, with 10 bases aligning to TRBD1. The CDR3 protein sequence reads: CASSPRTGGEQYF. The DNA reads TGTGCCAGCAGCCCCCGGACAGGGGGCGAGCAGTACTTC.